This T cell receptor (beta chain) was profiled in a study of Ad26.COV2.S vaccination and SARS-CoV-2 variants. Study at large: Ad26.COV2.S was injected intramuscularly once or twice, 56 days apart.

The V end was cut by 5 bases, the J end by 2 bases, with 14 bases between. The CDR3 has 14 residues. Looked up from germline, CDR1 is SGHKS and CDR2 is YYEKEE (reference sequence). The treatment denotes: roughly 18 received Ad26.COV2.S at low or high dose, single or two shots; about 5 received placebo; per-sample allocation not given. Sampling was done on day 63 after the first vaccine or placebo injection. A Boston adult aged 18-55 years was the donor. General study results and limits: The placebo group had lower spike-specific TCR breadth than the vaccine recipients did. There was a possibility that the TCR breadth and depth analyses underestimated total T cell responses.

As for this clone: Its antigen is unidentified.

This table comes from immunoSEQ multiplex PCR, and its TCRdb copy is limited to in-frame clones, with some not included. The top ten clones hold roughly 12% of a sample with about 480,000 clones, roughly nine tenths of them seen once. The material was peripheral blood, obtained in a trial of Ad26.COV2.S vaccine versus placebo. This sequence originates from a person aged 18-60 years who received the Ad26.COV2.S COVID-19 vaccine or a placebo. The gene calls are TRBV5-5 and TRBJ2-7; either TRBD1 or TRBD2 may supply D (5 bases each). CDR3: CASRPPGPPYEQYF. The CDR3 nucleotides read TGTGCCAGCAGGCCTCCGGGACCCCCCTACGAGCAGTACTTC. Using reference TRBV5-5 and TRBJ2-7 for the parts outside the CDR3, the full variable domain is DAGVTQSPTHLIKTRGQQVTLRCSPISGHKSVSWYQQVLGQGPQFIFQYYEKEERGRGNFPDRFSARQFPNYSSELNVNALLLGDSALYLCASRPPGPPYEQYFGPGTRLTVT.